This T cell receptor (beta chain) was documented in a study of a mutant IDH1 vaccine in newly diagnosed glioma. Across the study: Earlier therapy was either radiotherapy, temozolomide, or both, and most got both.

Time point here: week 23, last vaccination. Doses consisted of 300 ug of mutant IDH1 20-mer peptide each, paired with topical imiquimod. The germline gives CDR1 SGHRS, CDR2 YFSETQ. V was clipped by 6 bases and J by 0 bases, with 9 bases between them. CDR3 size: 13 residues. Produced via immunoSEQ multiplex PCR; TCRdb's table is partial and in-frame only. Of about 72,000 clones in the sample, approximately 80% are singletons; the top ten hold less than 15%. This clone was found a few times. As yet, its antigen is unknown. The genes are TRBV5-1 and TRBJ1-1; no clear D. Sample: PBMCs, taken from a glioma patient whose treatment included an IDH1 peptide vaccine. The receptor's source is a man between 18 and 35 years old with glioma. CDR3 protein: CASKEGMNTEAFF. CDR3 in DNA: TGCGCCAGCAAAGAAGGAATGAACACTGAAGCTTTCTTT.